One and the same sample provided the 14 T cell receptor beta chains below, sequenced in a study of T cell responses to AZD1222 COVID-19 vaccine. The data were produced by immunoSEQ multiplex PCR, yet TCRdb's version contains in-frame clones alone and is incomplete. The table has about 120,000 clones, roughly 90% seen once. The sequenced sample was peripheral blood, obtained on day 0 of AZD1222 vaccination. The source is an adult in good health.

The genes are TRBV6-4 and TRBJ2-2; a weak D match, TRBD1 (5 bases). In germline, CDR1 is MRHNA, CDR2 SNTAGT. The germline V and J ends were trimmed by 5 bases and 3 bases, with 10 bases remaining between them. CDR3 size: 14 residues. The DNA of the CDR3 is TGTGCCAGCAGTCGACAGAGTTACACCGGGGAGCTGTTTTTT. Protein: CASSRQSYTGELFF.

The gene calls are TRBV25-1 and TRBJ2-7; the D gene is possibly TRBD2 (6 bases). In germline, CDR1 is MGHDK, CDR2 SYGVNS. The CDR3 consists of 14 residues. Deletions cut 1 base from V and 5 bases from J, with 12 bases between. The CDR3 loop is CASSEWGDPDEQYF. The CDR3 DNA reads as TGTGCCAGCAGTGAATGGGGGGACCCCGACGAGCAGTACTTC.

The chain couples TRBV6-1 to TRBJ2-7; possibly TRBD1 for D (6 bases). Germline loops: CDR1 MNHNS, CDR2 SASEGT. This CDR3 contains 14 residues. Deletions cut 2 bases from V and 2 bases from J, with 10 bases between. The CDR3 DNA reads TGTGCCAGCAGTGAATACCAGGGGCCCTACGAGCAGTACTTC. Protein: CASSEYQGPYEQYF.

The chain uses TRBV6-5 and TRBJ1-2; the D gene is possibly TRBD1 (6 bases). V shed 6 bases and J shed 7 bases, with 12 bases lying between them. Germline V gene sequence: CDR1 MNHEY, CDR2 SVGAGI. CDR3 length equals 12 residues. CDR3 amino acids: CASRDGGLGYTF. CDR3 sequence (DNA): TGTGCCAGCAGGGACGGGGGCCTTGGCTACACCTTC.

The rearrangement uses TRBV28 and TRBJ1-3, with 7 bases aligning to TRBD1. The CDR3 length is 16 residues. V shed 5 bases and J 0 bases; nucleotides not matched to a gene: 7. Per the germline V gene, CDR1 is MDHEN and CDR2 is SYDVKM. The CDR3 loop is CASSLDRVASGNTIYF. The DNA for the CDR3 is TGTGCCAGCAGTCTAGACAGGGTGGCCTCTGGAAACACCATATATTTT.

The chain carries TRBV6-5 and TRBJ1-5; TRBD1 matches at 7 bases. Germline assignment: CDR1 MNHEY and CDR2 SVGAGI. V lost 5 bases, J lost 6 bases, and 4 bases stayed unmatched. The CDR3 has 13 amino acids. CDR3 loop: CASSPTGRQPQHF. The CDR3 nucleotides read TGTGCCAGCAGTCCGACAGGGCGTCAGCCCCAGCATTTT.

V and J are TRBV7-9 and TRBJ2-1; D gene unclear. CDR1 is SEHNR and CDR2 is FQNEAQ in the germline V gene (reference sequence). Trimming shortened V by 2 bases and J by 4 bases, and 9 bases separated the two germline ends. The CDR3 sequence is 14 residues long. The CDR3 sequence is CASSLRQAYNEQFF. Here the CDR3 DNA reads TGTGCCAGCAGCTTACGTCAGGCGTACAATGAGCAGTTCTTC.

This chain connects TRBV9 to TRBJ1-1; weak D call: TRBD1 (5 bases). Germline V gives CDR1 SGDLS, CDR2 YYNGEE. Trimming shortened V by 0 bases and J by 0 bases, and 15 bases separated the two germline ends. The CDR3 contains 17 residues. CDR3 in amino acids: CASSVATGGSMNTEAFF. As DNA, the CDR3 is TGTGCCAGCAGCGTAGCTACGGGGGGAAGCATGAACACTGAAGCTTTCTTT.

This chain links TRBV7-9 with TRBJ2-7; D is possibly TRBD1 (6 bases). Germline CDR1 and CDR2: SEHNR and FQNEAQ (reference sequence). Trimming pared 5 bases from V and 2 bases from J, leaving 7 bases between. CDR3 length: 12 amino acids. The CDR3 protein is CASSRQAYEQYF. DNA for the CDR3: TGTGCCAGCAGCCGACAGGCCTACGAGCAGTACTTC.

The genes are TRBV6-6 and TRBJ2-7; the D gene is possibly TRBD2 (5 bases). Germline values: CDR1 MNHNY, CDR2 SVGAGI (reference sequence). The V end lost 6 bases, the J end lost 3 bases, and 9 bases lay between the germline ends. The CDR3 consists of 12 residues. CDR3 in DNA: TGTGCCAGCAGCCGGACTGGCTACGAGCAGTACTTC. This sequence encodes CASSRTGYEQYF.

The V gene is TRBV19, the J gene TRBJ1-3, with 7 bases aligning to TRBD1. From germline, CDR1 is LNHDA and CDR2 SQIVND (reference sequence). Germline trimming cut 4 bases from V and 1 base from J; bases unmatched to any gene: 16. The CDR3 sequence is 19 residues long. The CDR3 loop reads CASSKDRLGYRISGNTIYF. In nucleotides, the CDR3 is TGTGCCAGTAGTAAGGACAGGCTCGGTTATCGTATTTCTGGAAACACCATATATTTT.

This rearrangement joins TRBV5-6 to TRBJ1-2; D perhaps matches TRBD1 (6 bases). Germline CDR1 SGHDT, CDR2 YYEEEE. Trimming took 2 bases from V and 3 from J, leaving 14 bases between them. The CDR3 contains 15 residues. The CDR3 loop reads CASSFGRQGHYGYTF. The CDR3 DNA reads as TGTGCCAGCAGCTTTGGACGGCAGGGGCACTATGGCTACACCTTC.

The CDR3 DNA reads as TGTGCCAGCGGCCGGCAGTACACTGAAGCTTTCTTT. Protein: CASGRQYTEAFF. The chain employs TRBV7-2 and TRBJ1-1; D unresolved. The CDR3 loop spans 12 amino acids. Between the trimmed V and J ends, which lost 8 bases and 3 bases, there was a span of 10 bases. Germline V gene lookup returns CDR1 SGHTA and CDR2 FQGNSA.

The chain carries TRBV14 and TRBJ1-2; D not certain. Germline V gene sequence: CDR1 SGHDN, CDR2 FVKESK. Trimming pared 0 bases from V and 2 bases from J, leaving 10 bases between. The CDR3 length is 15 residues. The CDR3, as DNA: TGTGCCAGCAGCCAAGACTTCCGAGGGAACTATGGCTACACCTTC. As protein: CASSQDFRGNYGYTF.